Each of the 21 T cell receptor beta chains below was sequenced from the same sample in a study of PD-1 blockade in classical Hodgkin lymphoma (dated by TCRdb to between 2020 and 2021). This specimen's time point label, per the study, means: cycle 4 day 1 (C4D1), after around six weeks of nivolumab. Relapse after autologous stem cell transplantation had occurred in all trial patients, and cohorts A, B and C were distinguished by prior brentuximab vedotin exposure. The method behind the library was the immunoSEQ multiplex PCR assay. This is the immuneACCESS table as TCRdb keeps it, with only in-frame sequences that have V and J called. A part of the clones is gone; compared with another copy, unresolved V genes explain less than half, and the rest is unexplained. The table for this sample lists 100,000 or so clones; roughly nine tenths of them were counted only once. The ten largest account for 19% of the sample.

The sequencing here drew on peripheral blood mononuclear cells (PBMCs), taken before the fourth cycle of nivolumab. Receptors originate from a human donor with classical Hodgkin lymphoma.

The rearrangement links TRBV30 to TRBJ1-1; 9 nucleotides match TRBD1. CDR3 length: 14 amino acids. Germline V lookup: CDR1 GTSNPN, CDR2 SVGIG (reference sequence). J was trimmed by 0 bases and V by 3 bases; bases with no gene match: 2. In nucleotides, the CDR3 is TGTGCCTGGAGGACAGGGGGGATGAACACTGAAGCTTTCTTT. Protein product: CAWRTGGMNTEAFF.

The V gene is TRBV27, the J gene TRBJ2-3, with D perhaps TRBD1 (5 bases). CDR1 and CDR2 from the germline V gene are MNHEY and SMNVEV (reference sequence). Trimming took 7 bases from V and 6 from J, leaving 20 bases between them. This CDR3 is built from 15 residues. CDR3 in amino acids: CASTYQDHRSDTQYF. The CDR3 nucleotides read TGTGCCAGCACATACCAGGACCACAGGTCCGATACGCAGTATTTT.

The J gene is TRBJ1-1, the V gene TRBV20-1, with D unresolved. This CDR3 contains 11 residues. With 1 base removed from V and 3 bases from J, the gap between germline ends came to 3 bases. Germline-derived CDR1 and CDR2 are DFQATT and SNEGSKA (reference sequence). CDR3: CSARGDTEAFF. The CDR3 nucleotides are TGCAGTGCTAGAGGGGACACTGAAGCTTTCTTT.

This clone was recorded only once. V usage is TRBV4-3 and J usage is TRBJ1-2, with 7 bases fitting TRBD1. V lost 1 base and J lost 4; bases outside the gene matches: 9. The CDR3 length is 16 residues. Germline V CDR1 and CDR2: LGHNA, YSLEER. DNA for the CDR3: TGCGCCAGCAGCCAAGCTGGGGACAGCCCGAGCTATGGCTACACCTTC. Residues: CASSQAGDSPSYGYTF.

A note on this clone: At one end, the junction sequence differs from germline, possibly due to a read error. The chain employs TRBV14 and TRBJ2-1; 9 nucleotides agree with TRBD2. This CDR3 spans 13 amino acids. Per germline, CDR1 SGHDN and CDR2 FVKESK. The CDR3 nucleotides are TGCGTCTCTAGCGCGGGAGGGTACAATGAGCAGTTCTTC. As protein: CVSSAGGYNEQFF.

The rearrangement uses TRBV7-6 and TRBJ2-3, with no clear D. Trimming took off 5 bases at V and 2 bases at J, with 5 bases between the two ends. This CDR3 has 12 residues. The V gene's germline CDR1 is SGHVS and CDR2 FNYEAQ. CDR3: CASSHNTDTQYF. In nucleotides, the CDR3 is TGTGCCAGCAGCCATAACACAGATACGCAGTATTTT.

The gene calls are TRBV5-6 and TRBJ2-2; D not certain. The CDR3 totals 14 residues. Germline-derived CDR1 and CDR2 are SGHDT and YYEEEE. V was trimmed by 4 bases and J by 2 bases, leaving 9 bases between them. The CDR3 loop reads CASSPYSNTGELFF. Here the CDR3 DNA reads TGTGCCAGCAGCCCCTACTCCAACACCGGGGAGCTGTTTTTT.

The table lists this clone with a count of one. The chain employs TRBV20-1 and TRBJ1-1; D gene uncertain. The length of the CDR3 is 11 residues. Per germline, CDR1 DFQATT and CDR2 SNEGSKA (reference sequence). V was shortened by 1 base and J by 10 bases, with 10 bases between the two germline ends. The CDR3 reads CSARGGYGAFF. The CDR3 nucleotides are TGCAGTGCTAGAGGGGGTTATGGAGCTTTCTTT.

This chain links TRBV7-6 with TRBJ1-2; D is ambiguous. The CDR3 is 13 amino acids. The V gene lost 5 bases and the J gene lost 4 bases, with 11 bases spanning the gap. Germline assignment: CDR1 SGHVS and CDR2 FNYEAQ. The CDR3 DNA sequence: TGTGCCAGCAGCCCGACGGAGAGCTATGGCTACACCTTC. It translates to CASSPTESYGYTF.

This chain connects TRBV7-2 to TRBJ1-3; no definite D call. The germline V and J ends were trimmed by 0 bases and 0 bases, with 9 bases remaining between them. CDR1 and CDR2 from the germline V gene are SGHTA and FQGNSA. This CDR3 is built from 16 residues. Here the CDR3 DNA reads TGTGCCAGCAGCTTAGCAGGGTCCGGCTCTGGAAACACCATATATTTT. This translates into CASSLAGSGSGNTIYF.

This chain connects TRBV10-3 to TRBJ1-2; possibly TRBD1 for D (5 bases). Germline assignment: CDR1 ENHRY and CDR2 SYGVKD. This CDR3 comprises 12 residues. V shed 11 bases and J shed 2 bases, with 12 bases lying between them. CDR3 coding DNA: TGTGCCGTCCGGGACGGCAACTATGGCTACACCTTC. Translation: CAVRDGNYGYTF.

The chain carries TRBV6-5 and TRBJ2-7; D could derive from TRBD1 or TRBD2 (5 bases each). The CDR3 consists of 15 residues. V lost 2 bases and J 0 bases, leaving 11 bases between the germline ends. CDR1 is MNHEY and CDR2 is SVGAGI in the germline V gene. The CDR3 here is CASSYRDRASYEQYF. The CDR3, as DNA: TGTGCCAGCAGTTACCGGGACCGAGCCTCCTACGAGCAGTACTTC.

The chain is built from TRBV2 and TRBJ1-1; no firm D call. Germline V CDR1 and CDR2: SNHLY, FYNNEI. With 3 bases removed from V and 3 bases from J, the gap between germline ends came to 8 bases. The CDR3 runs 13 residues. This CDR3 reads CASSDGLDTEAFF. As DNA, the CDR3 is TGTGCCAGCAGTGACGGCCTGGACACTGAAGCTTTCTTT.

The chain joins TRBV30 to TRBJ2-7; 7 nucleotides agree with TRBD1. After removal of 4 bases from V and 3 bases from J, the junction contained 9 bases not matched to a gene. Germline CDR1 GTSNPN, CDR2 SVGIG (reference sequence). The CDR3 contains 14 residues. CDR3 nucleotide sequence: TGTGCCTGGACCCAGACAGGGTCCCTCTACGAGCAGTACTTC. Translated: CAWTQTGSLYEQYF.

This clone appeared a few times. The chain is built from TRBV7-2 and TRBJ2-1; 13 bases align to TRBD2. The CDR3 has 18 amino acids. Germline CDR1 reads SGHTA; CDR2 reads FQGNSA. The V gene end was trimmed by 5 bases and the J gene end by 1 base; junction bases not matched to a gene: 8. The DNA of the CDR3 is TGTGCCAGCAGCCAATTAGGGACTAGCGGGACTTCCTACAATGAGCAGTTCTTC. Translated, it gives CASSQLGTSGTSYNEQFF. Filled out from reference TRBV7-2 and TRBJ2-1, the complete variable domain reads GAGVSQSPSNKVTEKGKDVELRCDPISGHTALYWYRQSLGQGLEFLIYFQGNSAPDKSGLPSDRFSAERTGGSVSTLTIQRTQQEDSAVYLCASSQLGTSGTSYNEQFFGPGTRLTVL.

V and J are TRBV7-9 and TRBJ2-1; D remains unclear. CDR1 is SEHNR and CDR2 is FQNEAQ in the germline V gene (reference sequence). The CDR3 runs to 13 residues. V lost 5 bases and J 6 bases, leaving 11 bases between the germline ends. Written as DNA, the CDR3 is TGTGCCAGCAGCCCTAACTACATCAATGAGCAGTTCTTC. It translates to CASSPNYINEQFF.

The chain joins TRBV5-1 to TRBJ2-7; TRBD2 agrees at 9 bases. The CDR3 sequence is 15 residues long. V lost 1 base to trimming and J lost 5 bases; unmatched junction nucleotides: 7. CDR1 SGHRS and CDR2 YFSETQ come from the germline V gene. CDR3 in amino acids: CASSLSGTSPNEQYF. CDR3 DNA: TGCGCCAGCAGCTTGTCGGGGACTAGCCCCAACGAGCAGTACTTC.

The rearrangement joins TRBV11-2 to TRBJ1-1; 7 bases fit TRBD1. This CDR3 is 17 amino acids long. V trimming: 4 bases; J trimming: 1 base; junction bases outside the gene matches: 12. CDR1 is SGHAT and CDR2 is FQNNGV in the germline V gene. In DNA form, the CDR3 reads TGTGCCAGCAGCTCGGTGCTAGACAGGGTGACGAACACTGAAGCTTTCTTT. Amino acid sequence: CASSSVLDRVTNTEAFF.

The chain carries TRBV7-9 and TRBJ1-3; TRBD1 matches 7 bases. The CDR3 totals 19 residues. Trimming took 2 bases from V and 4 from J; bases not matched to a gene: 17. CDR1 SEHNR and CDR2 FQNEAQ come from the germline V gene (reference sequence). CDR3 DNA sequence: TGTGCCAGCAGCTTAAGGGGACAGATGCTGGAAGGGCGCGGAAACACCATATATTTT. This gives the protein CASSLRGQMLEGRGNTIYF.

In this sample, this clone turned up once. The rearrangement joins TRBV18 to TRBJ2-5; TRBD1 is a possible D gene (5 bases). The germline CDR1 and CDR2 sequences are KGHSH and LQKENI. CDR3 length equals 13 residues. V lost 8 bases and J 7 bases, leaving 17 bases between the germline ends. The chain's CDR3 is CASTAGSPGTQYF. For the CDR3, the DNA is TGTGCCAGCACCGCAGGGTCCCCGGGGACCCAGTACTTC.

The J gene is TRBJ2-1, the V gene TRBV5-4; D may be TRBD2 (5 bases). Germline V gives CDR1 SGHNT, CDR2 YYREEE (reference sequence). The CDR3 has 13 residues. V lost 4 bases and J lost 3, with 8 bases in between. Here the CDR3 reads CASSRENYNEQFF. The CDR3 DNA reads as TGTGCCAGCAGCAGGGAGAACTACAATGAGCAGTTCTTC.